The 18 T cell receptor beta chains in this list originate from one sample, sequenced in a study of OX40 agonist ivuxolimab in advanced cancers. Profiled with immunoSEQ multiplex PCR; TCRdb holds only in-frame clones, not every one. The sample lists roughly 80,000 clones, more than 75% occurring once. This specimen consisted of CD4+ or CD8+ T cells sorted from blood, obtained in a trial of the OX40 agonist ivuxolimab. Every receptor here comes from an adult with an advanced solid tumor such as melanoma, head and neck, liver or kidney cancer.

The CDR3 sequence is CASGNWGGSVYGYTF. In DNA form, the CDR3 reads TGTGCTAGTGGTAACTGGGGGGGCAGCGTCTATGGCTACACCTTC. The chain uses TRBV12-5 and TRBJ1-2; perhaps TRBD1 as D (6 bases). V lost 5 bases and J lost 4, with 17 bases in between. The germline V gene has CDR1 LGHNT and CDR2 FRNRAP. The CDR3 extends over 15 amino acids.

The chain employs TRBV28 and TRBJ2-7, with D perhaps TRBD1 or TRBD2 (7 bases each). Germline-derived CDR1 and CDR2 are MDHEN and SYDVKM. CDR3 length: 13 amino acids. V was cut by 7 bases and J by 3 bases, with 13 bases left in between. For the CDR3, the DNA is TGTGCCAGCAACCCAGGGGGGGACTACGAGCAGTACGTC. Translating gives CASNPGGDYEQYV.

CDR3 sequence (DNA): TGCGCCAGCAGCTCGGAGCGGGAGGGCGTTTATACGCAGTATTTT. Translating it yields CASSSEREGVYTQYF. The V and J genes are TRBV4-1 and TRBJ2-3; 10 positions match TRBD2. The V and J ends lost 5 bases and 7 bases, in that order; junction bases with no gene match: 9. CDR3 length equals 15 residues. The germline V gene encodes CDR1 MGHRA and CDR2 YSYEKL.

The sample holds a few counts of this clone. This sequence joins TRBV6-5 and TRBJ1-6; D is unclear. With 5 bases removed from V and 10 bases from J, the gap between germline ends came to 12 bases. The V gene's germline CDR1 is MNHEY and CDR2 SVGAGI. This CDR3 region has 13 residues. DNA for the CDR3: TGTGCCAGCAGTCGACGGAACGGCTCACCCCTCCACTTT. This encodes CASSRRNGSPLHF.

The chain carries TRBV5-1 and TRBJ2-3, with TRBD2 matching over 13 bases. V was clipped by 4 bases and J by 0 bases; unmatched bases: 8. The CDR3 has 18 amino acids. Germline lookup yields CDR1 SGHRS and CDR2 YFSETQ. The CDR3 loop reads CASSPGTSGVLSTDTQYF. CDR3 nucleotide sequence: TGCGCCAGCAGCCCCGGGACTAGCGGGGTCTTAAGCACAGATACGCAGTATTTT.

The chain couples TRBV28 to TRBJ2-7, with 8 bases identical to TRBD2. Germline CDR1 and CDR2: MDHEN and SYDVKM. The CDR3 has 14 amino acids. With V trimmed by 5 bases and J by 2 bases, 5 bases remained unmatched. The CDR3 region has the DNA TGTGCCAGCAGTCTAGCGGGCGGCACCTACGAGCAGTACTTC. Translated, it gives CASSLAGGTYEQYF.

The chain is built from TRBV7-2 and TRBJ2-1; D is unclear. The CDR3 extends over 11 amino acids. CDR1 is SGHTA, CDR2 FQGNSA, per germline. The V end was cut by 5 bases, the J end by 4 bases, with 3 bases between. The CDR3 region has the DNA TGTGCCAGCAGCCCATACAATGAGCAGTTCTTC. Its protein product is CASSPYNEQFF.

With regard to this clone: A junction boundary mismatches the germline segment, possibly from a read error. Written as DNA, the CDR3 is TGTGCCAGCAGTATCAGCATTCAGCCCCAGCATTTT. Translating gives CASSISIQPQHF. V is TRBV28 and J is TRBJ1-5, with no clear D. This CDR3 contains 12 residues. From germline, CDR1 is MDHEN and CDR2 SYDVKM.

The rearrangement links TRBV10-3 to TRBJ2-5; D may be TRBD2 (5 bases). In germline, CDR1 is ENHRY, CDR2 SYGVKD. This CDR3 is built from 13 residues. Trimming shortened V by 2 bases and J by 5 bases, and 9 bases separated the two germline ends. The CDR3 nucleotides are TGTGCCATCAGTGAGGTAGCGAGGGAGACCCAGTACTTC. Its protein product is CAISEVARETQYF.

The rearrangement links TRBV2 to TRBJ1-5; 7 bases agree with TRBD1. This CDR3 has 20 amino acids. Germline V gives CDR1 SNHLY, CDR2 FYNNEI. The J segment lost 2 bases and the V segment lost 7 bases, leaving 23 bases of the junction unmatched. CDR3 protein: CASIYMRRGDLTGGNQPQHF. Written as DNA, the CDR3 is TGTGCCAGCATATATATGCGCCGGGGGGACCTCACAGGGGGCAATCAGCCCCAGCATTTT.

A single count supports this clone. V and J are TRBV30 and TRBJ1-3, with 8 bases that match TRBD1. CDR3 length equals 13 residues. CDR1 and CDR2 (germline): GTSNPN, SVGIG (reference sequence). V dropped 5 bases and J dropped 3; count of bases not matched to a gene: 3. The CDR3 nucleotides are TGTGCCTGGGGACAGGGAGGTGGAAACACCATATATTTT. Its translation is CAWGQGGGNTIYF. Full variable domain (rest looked up from reference TRBV30 and TRBJ1-3): SQTIHQWPATLVQPVGSPLSLECTVEGTSNPNLYWYRQAAGRGLQLLFYSVGIGQISSEVPQNLSASRPQDRQFILSSKKLLLSDSGFYLCAWGQGGGNTIYFGEGSWLTVV.

This clone was recorded once. The chain joins TRBV5-1 to TRBJ1-1, with 12 nucleotides matching TRBD1. Germline CDR1 SGHRS, CDR2 YFSETQ. This CDR3 region has 16 residues. The ends lost 4 bases at V and 8 bases at J; junction bases unmatched: 12. The CDR3 loop reads CASSPGTGGVNNEAFF. CDR3 bases: TGCGCCAGCAGCCCCGGGACAGGGGGCGTAAACAACGAAGCTTTCTTT.

The chain joins TRBV5-1 to TRBJ2-5, with 8 bases that match TRBD1. V trimming: 5 bases; J trimming: 4 bases; junction bases outside the gene matches: 4. The CDR3 runs to 13 residues. Germline assignment: CDR1 SGHRS and CDR2 YFSETQ. As DNA, the CDR3 is TGCGCCAGCAGTTTCGGGACAGGAGAGACCCAGTACTTC. Translation gives CASSFGTGETQYF.

This chain uses TRBV7-2 with TRBJ1-5; D perhaps matches TRBD1 (5 bases). The CDR3 has 15 residues. Per the germline V gene, CDR1 is SGHTA and CDR2 is FQGNSA. Trimming pared 5 bases from V and 3 bases from J, leaving 14 bases between. CDR3 DNA: TGTGCCAGCAGCGGGGGGGGGTTCTACAATCAGCCCCAGCATTTT. This gives the protein CASSGGGFYNQPQHF.

The V and J genes are TRBV4-1 and TRBJ2-2, with 12 bases fitting TRBD2. Trimming at V came to 5 bases and at J to 4 bases, leaving 14 bases not matched to a gene. This CDR3 is 19 amino acids long. Germline V gives CDR1 MGHRA, CDR2 YSYEKL. DNA of the CDR3: TGCGCCAGCAGCTTAGCGCGGGCTAGCGGGAGGGCCGGCACCGGGGAGCTGTTTTTT. Protein: CASSLARASGRAGTGELFF.

This clone occurred once. The V gene is TRBV2, the J gene TRBJ2-1, with a possible D match to TRBD2 (5 bases). The CDR3 is made up of 13 amino acids. CDR1 and CDR2 from the germline V gene are SNHLY and FYNNEI. V lost 5 bases and J 7 bases, leaving 12 bases between the germline ends. This chain's CDR3 is CASSSTWRNEQFF. The CDR3 bases are TGTGCCAGCAGTTCGACTTGGAGGAATGAGCAGTTCTTC.

The chain is built from TRBV6-1 and TRBJ1-2, with D maybe TRBD1 (5 bases). CDR3 length equals 15 residues. Germline loops: CDR1 MNHNS, CDR2 SASEGT. Between the trimmed V and J ends, which lost 0 bases and 4 bases, there was a span of 12 bases. The CDR3 reads CASSEAPGGTYGYTF. The CDR3 DNA is TGTGCCAGCAGTGAAGCACCGGGAGGGACCTATGGCTACACCTTC.

The rearrangement uses TRBV4-2 and TRBJ1-2, with 11 positions matching TRBD1. The CDR3 length is 16 residues. CDR1 and CDR2 (germline): LGHNA, YNFKEQ. J gave up 4 bases and V 1 base, and 5 bases lay outside the gene matches. For the CDR3, the DNA is TGTGCCAGCAGCCAAGTGGCCGGGACAGGGGGCTATGGCTACACCTTC. It translates to CASSQVAGTGGYGYTF.